This entry lists 15 T cell receptor beta chains sequenced from one sample in a study of blood T cell repertoires in COVID-19. Only in-frame clones appear in the TCRdb table, and some are missing; sequencing was by immunoSEQ multiplex PCR. The sample lists approximately 45,000 clones, around nine tenths seen once, with 1% to 1.5% in the top ten. Source material: peripheral blood. Receptors originate from a middle-aged woman with acute or convalescent COVID-19.

The genes are TRBV11-2 and TRBJ1-3; no clear D. Trimming took 4 bases from V and 4 from J, leaving 11 bases between them. The CDR3 totals 14 residues. Per the germline V gene, CDR1 is SGHAT and CDR2 is FQNNGV. The DNA for the CDR3 is TGTGCCAGCAGCTGGAGTAAAGGAGGAAACACCATATATTTT. It is translated as CASSWSKGGNTIYF.

The genes are TRBV19 and TRBJ1-3, with 8 bases matching TRBD1. The V and J ends lost 5 bases and 2 bases, in that order; junction bases with no gene match: 8. Germline assignment: CDR1 LNHDA and CDR2 SQIVND (reference sequence). This CDR3 is built from 16 residues. The CDR3, as DNA: TGTGCCAGTAGTCTTCAGGGACAGGCGGCTGGAAACACCATATATTTT. Its protein is CASSLQGQAAGNTIYF. The whole variable domain, filled in from reference TRBV19 and TRBJ1-3, reads DGGITQSPKYLFRKEGQNVTLSCEQNLNHDAMYWYRQDPGQGLRLIYYSQIVNDFQKGDIAEGYSVSREKKESFPLTVTSAQKNPTAFYLCASSLQGQAAGNTIYFGEGSWLTVV.

The chain combines TRBV5-1 with TRBJ1-1, with unresolved D. The CDR3 covers 13 residues. Germline V lookup: CDR1 SGHRS, CDR2 YFSETQ. The V end was cut by 1 base, the J end by 1 base, with 5 bases between. The CDR3 DNA reads TGCGCCAGCAGCTTGTGGCAGAACACTGAAGCTTTCTTT. This encodes CASSLWQNTEAFF.

This clone was detected only a few times. The chain is built from TRBV6-6 and TRBJ2-3; TRBD1 might be the D (5 bases). V was pared by 7 bases and J by 1 base, with 15 bases between. Germline CDR1 and CDR2: MNHNY and SVGAGI (reference sequence). The CDR3 sequence is 15 residues long. The CDR3 sequence is CASTPRGRGTDTQYF. CDR3 nucleotide sequence: TGTGCCAGCACCCCAAGGGGTAGAGGCACAGATACGCAGTATTTT.

This chain uses TRBV11-3 with TRBJ2-7; D is perhaps TRBD2 (6 bases). This CDR3 is built from 13 residues. The V gene's germline CDR1 is SGHNT and CDR2 YENEEA. The ends were cut back, 3 bases at V and 6 bases at J, with 12 bases in the middle. CDR3 region: CASSFATGGEQYF. The CDR3, as DNA: TGTGCCAGCAGCTTCGCTACCGGGGGCGAGCAGTACTTC.

The CDR3 is CASSRRGSYTF. The DNA of the CDR3 is TGTGCCAGCAGCCGCCGGGGGAGCTACACCTTC. The chain couples TRBV6-6 to TRBJ1-2; TRBD1 might be the D (5 bases). Trimming took off 6 bases at V and 9 bases at J, with 11 bases between the two ends. The CDR3 is 11 residues long. From germline, CDR1 is MNHNY and CDR2 SVGAGI (reference sequence).

The chain combines TRBV5-3 with TRBJ2-7; 9 positions match TRBD2. TRBV5-3 is placed among ORFs of uncertain function. J lost 0 bases, V lost 3 bases, and 4 bases had no gene match. The CDR3 is made up of 15 amino acids. The CDR3 sequence: CARSSPTSGSYEQYF. As DNA, the CDR3 is TGTGCCAGAAGCTCACCGACTAGCGGCTCCTACGAGCAGTACTTC.

The chain recombines TRBV27 with TRBJ2-3; 9 bases line up with TRBD1. Looked up from germline, CDR1 is MNHEY and CDR2 is SMNVEV (reference sequence). The CDR3 has 16 amino acids. V lost 5 bases, J lost 0 bases, and 6 bases stayed unmatched. This chain's CDR3 is CASSPGTGLSTDTQYF. The CDR3 bases are TGTGCCAGCAGTCCAGGGACAGGGTTAAGCACAGATACGCAGTATTTT.

The chain joins TRBV20-1 to TRBJ1-1, with D unresolved. This CDR3 contains 11 residues. CDR1 and CDR2 (germline): DFQATT, SNEGSKA (reference sequence). V lost 3 bases and J lost 7, with 9 bases in between. Written as DNA, the CDR3 is TGCAGTGCTAGGGTAGATTATGAAGCTTTCTTT. Translated, it gives CSARVDYEAFF.

V and J are TRBV7-6 and TRBJ2-2; D possibly corresponds to TRBD2 (6 bases). Germline V gives CDR1 SGHVS, CDR2 FNYEAQ. Trimming took 0 bases from V and 1 from J, leaving 9 bases between them. The CDR3 sequence is 16 residues long. CDR3 nucleotide sequence: TGTGCCAGCAGCTTAGCAGTCGGGAGGAACACCGGGGAGCTGTTTTTT. The encoded protein is CASSLAVGRNTGELFF.

The J gene is TRBJ2-7, the V gene TRBV19; the D is unclear. The CDR3 contains 13 residues. V was clipped by 1 base and J by 0 bases, with 4 bases between them. Germline assignment: CDR1 LNHDA and CDR2 SQIVND (reference sequence). The CDR3 here is CASSIAVSYEQYF. Here the CDR3 DNA reads TGTGCCAGTAGTATAGCTGTCTCCTACGAGCAGTACTTC. Full variable domain (rest looked up from reference TRBV19 and TRBJ2-7): DGGITQSPKYLFRKEGQNVTLSCEQNLNHDAMYWYRQDPGQGLRLIYYSQIVNDFQKGDIAEGYSVSREKKESFPLTVTSAQKNPTAFYLCASSIAVSYEQYFGPGTRLTVT.

The V and J genes are TRBV28 and TRBJ2-7; a possible D gene is TRBD1 (5 bases). The CDR3 has 13 residues. Germline V gene lookup returns CDR1 MDHEN and CDR2 SYDVKM. Trimming pared 6 bases from V and 0 bases from J, leaving 9 bases between. Here the CDR3 reads CASRTGVSYEQYF. In nucleotides, the CDR3 is TGTGCCAGCAGAACAGGTGTCTCCTACGAGCAGTACTTC.

The chain recombines TRBV11-1 with TRBJ2-7, with 8 bases matching TRBD1. Germline-derived CDR1 and CDR2 are SGHAT and FQDESV (reference sequence). The V gene end was trimmed by 4 bases and the J gene end by 3 bases; junction bases not matched to a gene: 8. This CDR3 has 15 amino acids. The CDR3 DNA sequence: TGTGCCAGCAGCTGGGGAGCAGGGGGCGGCTACGAGCAGTACTTC. The encoded protein is CASSWGAGGGYEQYF.

The V call is TRBV13, the J call TRBJ1-1; TRBD1 agrees at 7 bases. Looked up from germline, CDR1 is PRHDT and CDR2 is FYEKMQ (reference sequence). Unmatched junction bases numbered 13, after V lost 2 bases and J lost 1 base. CDR3 length: 18 amino acids. The CDR3 DNA follows: TGTGCCAGCAGCTTAACCAATGACAGGGTCCTTGGGAACACTGAAGCTTTCTTT. It translates to CASSLTNDRVLGNTEAFF.

This chain joins TRBV30 and TRBJ1-6, with D possibly TRBD1 on 6 matching bases. CDR3 size: 13 residues. The germline CDR1 and CDR2 sequences are GTSNPN and SVGIG (reference sequence). V was pared by 2 bases and J by 10 bases, with 12 bases between. CDR3 in amino acids: CAWSSGGGSPLHF. The CDR3, as DNA: TGTGCCTGGAGTTCGGGGGGCGGATCACCCCTCCACTTT.